The sequence of this TCR beta chain was determined in a study of human T cells and chemical hapten exposure. Germline V CDR1 and CDR2: DFQATT, SNEGSKA (reference sequence). Trimming cost V 6 bases and J 3 bases, with 9 bases left between them. The CDR3 consists of 12 residues. TCRdb fed the RACE reads into MiXCR, producing one record per CDR3 protein. Here the sample spans 130,000 or so distinct CDR3 sequences, approximately 10% being singletons. The time point was: patch test 3, about 24 weeks after DPC sensitization. The treatment here: therapeutic diphenylcyclopropenone sensitization with weekly scalp DPC.

Sequencing used whole blood, obtained in connection with sensitization to the hapten diphenylcyclopropenone (DPC). The sequence came from a woman aged 45-65 years with alopecia areata. Some clones in this sample may be carry-over from other donors' samples. This chain connects TRBV20-1 to TRBJ1-5; D may be TRBD1 (6 bases). CDR3 residues: CSAWTDNQPQHF. Here the CDR3 DNA reads TGCAGTGCGTGGACAGACAATCAGCCCCAGCATTTT.